Listed below are T cell receptor beta chains from one sample, sequenced in a study of T cells in Graves' hyperthyroidism and ophthalmopathy. TCRdb reprocessed the multiplex PCR reads with MiXCR, giving one entry per CDR3 protein. This sample has a few hundred thousand distinct CDR3 sequences, with approximately 16% found just once. Sample: blood. These receptors originate from a woman under 40 with Graves' ophthalmopathy. The CDR3 runs from the conserved cysteine through the conserved F or W. The D gene is left open where the match is weak. Expanded clones get a size class; other rows say once, few or many, or leave the size out.

J gene | CDR3 length | V gene | D gene | clone size | CDR3 DNA | CDR3 protein
TRBJ2-1 | 16 | TRBV11-2 | . | many | TGTGCCAGCAGCTTAGACCCGGGAGTGGCGGGCAATGAGCAGTTCTTC | CASSLDPGVAGNEQFF
TRBJ1-1 | 17 | TRBV9 | TRBD1 | few | TGTGCCAGCAGCGTAGCTACAGGGGCACAAGGAGGTACTGAAGCTTTCTTT | CASSVATGAQGGTEAFF
TRBJ2-1 | 13 | TRBV5-1 | TRBD1 | . | TGCGCCAGCGCCGGGACAGGGGTGCGCGAGCAGTTCTTC | CASAGTGVREQFF
TRBJ2-5 | 18 | TRBV4-3 | . | . | TGCGCCAGCAGCCAAGAAGGGTGGTTGGGGGGCAACCAAGAGACCCAGTACTTC | CASSQEGWLGGNQETQYF
TRBJ2-5 | 11 | TRBV29-1 | . | few | TGCAGGGTGGGAGAGACGGAGACCCAGTACTTC | CRVGETETQYF
TRBJ2-2 | 12 | TRBV29-1 | . | . | TGCAGCGCGGGGACGAACACCGGGGAGCTGTTTTTT | CSAGTNTGELFF
TRBJ2-7 | 14 | TRBV28 | TRBD1 | many | TGTGCCAGCAGTTCGGACAGGTATTCCTACGAGCAGTACTTC | CASSSDRYSYEQYF
TRBJ2-1 | 17 | TRBV3-1 | TRBD2 | many | TGTGCCAGCAGCCAAGACTGGTCTAGCGGGTTCTACAATGAGCAGTTCTTC | CASSQDWSSGFYNEQFF
TRBJ1-1 | 16 | TRBV10-2 | TRBD1 | . | TGCGCCAGCAGTGAGAGCCCCGGGACAGGGAACACTGAAGCTTTCTTT | CASSESPGTGNTEAFF
TRBJ2-7 | 15 | TRBV2 | . | many | TGTGCCAGCAGTGTAAAAGCGGCAAGCTCCTACGAGCAGTACTTC | CASSVKAASSYEQYF
TRBJ1-5 | 13 | TRBV6-2/TRBV6-3 | . | few | TGTGCCAGCAGAGTAGGAGAGAGGCAGCCCCAGCATTTT | CASRVGERQPQHF
TRBJ2-7 | 13 | TRBV18 | . | . | TGTGCCAGCTCACCAGGGACGACCGGCGAGCAGTACTTC | CASSPGTTGEQYF
TRBJ2-3 | 14 | TRBV7-2 | . | many | TGTGCCACCGGGCGGTCCCCCCTAACAGATACGCAGTATTTT | CATGRSPLTDTQYF
TRBJ1-2 | 11 | TRBV2 | . | many | TGTGCCAGCGGGGACAATTATGGCTACACCTTC | CASGDNYGYTF
TRBJ2-4 | 19 | TRBV19 | TRBD1 | few | TGTGCCAGTAGTTCCCTGGACAGGGGGCACGATTTTTCCAAAAACATTCAGTACTTC | CASSSLDRGHDFSKNIQYF
TRBJ2-7 | 14 | TRBV3-1 | . | . | TGTGCCAGCAGCGCGCCGGGGGTTGGCTACGAGCAGTACTTC | CASSAPGVGYEQYF
TRBJ2-3 | 15 | TRBV5-6 | TRBD1 | many | TGTGCCAGCAGCGGGGGACAGGGGGAAAGAGATACGCAGTATTTT | CASSGGQGERDTQYF
TRBJ2-5 | 16 | TRBV11-2 | TRBD2 | many | TGTGCCAGCAGCTTAGGTAGACTAGCGGTACAAGAGACCCAGTACTTC | CASSLGRLAVQETQYF
TRBJ2-2 | 16 | TRBV20-1 | . | few | TGCAGTGCTAAGGACATCGACAGGCATCACACCGGGGAGCTGTTTTTT | CSAKDIDRHHTGELFF
TRBJ2-1 | 15 | TRBV27 | TRBD2 | many | TGTGCCAGCAGTTTATACGGCGGGAGTTACAATGAGCAGTTCTTC | CASSLYGGSYNEQFF
TRBJ2-4 | 11 | TRBV24-1 | . | few | TGTGCCACCAGGACAGAAAGCATTCAGTACTTC | CATRTESIQYF
TRBJ2-3 | 15 | TRBV29-1 | TRBD2 | . | TGCAGCGTAGGGACTAGCGGGAGGACGAGGAATACGCAGTATTTT | CSVGTSGRTRNTQYF
TRBJ1-6 | 16 | TRBV9 | . | . | TGTGCCAGCAGCGTACAAGGTAGAGTCGGTAATTCACCCCTCCACTTT | CASSVQGRVGNSPLHF
TRBJ1-1 | 15 | TRBV6-2/TRBV6-3 | . | many | TGTGCCAGCAGCTACCCTTGGGGATCGACCACTGAAGCTTTCTTT | CASSYPWGSTTEAFF
TRBJ2-7 | 15 | TRBV28 | TRBD2 | many | TGTGCCAGCAGTGTAACCGGGACTATCGACTACGAGCAGTACTTC | CASSVTGTIDYEQYF
TRBJ2-7 | 12 | TRBV30 | TRBD1 | many | TGTGCTTCACAGGGGCCTGGGTGGGAGCAGTACTTC | CASQGPGWEQYF
TRBJ2-3 | 18 | TRBV7-9 | TRBD2 | . | TGTGCCAGCAGCTCGTCAGAACTAGCGGGAGGGCCTTTGGATACGCAGTATTTT | CASSSSELAGGPLDTQYF
TRBJ2-1 | 12 | TRBV20-1 | . | many | TGCAGTGCTCGTCGTACCTACAATGAGCAGTTCTTC | CSARRTYNEQFF
TRBJ1-1 | 12 | TRBV5-1 | TRBD1 | . | TGCGCCAGCAACCTAGGGACAGGGACGGAGTTCTTT | CASNLGTGTEFF
TRBJ1-5 | 14 | TRBV28 | TRBD1 | many | TGTGCCACCCTCGGACAGGGAAGAAATCAGCCCCAGCATTTT | CATLGQGRNQPQHF
TRBJ2-7 | 14 | TRBV7-2 | . | many | TGTGCCAGCAGCTTAGATGTGAAACGTGGCGAGCAGTACTTC | CASSLDVKRGEQYF
TRBJ2-5 | 12 | TRBV20-1 | TRBD1 | many | TGCAGTGCTGGGGACAGGGGACAGACCCAGTACTTC | CSAGDRGQTQYF
TRBJ1-5 | 15 | TRBV28 | TRBD1 | many | TGTGCCAGCAGCGCCGGGACAGGGTCGACTCAGCCCCAGCATTTT | CASSAGTGSTQPQHF
TRBJ1-3 | 15 | TRBV7-2 | TRBD1 | many | TGTGCCAGCAGCCCCGGACAGGGGGCTGGAAACACCATATATTTT | CASSPGQGAGNTIYF
TRBJ2-5 | 19 | TRBV5-4 | TRBD2 | many | TGTGCCAGCAGCCCCGTGAGGTCTAGCGGGAAAGGCGGTCAAGAGACCCAGTACTTC | CASSPVRSSGKGGQETQYF
TRBJ2-5 | 11 | TRBV29-1 | . | few | TGCAGCGTGAAAAAAGGGGAGACCCAGTACTTC | CSVKKGETQYF
TRBJ2-7 | 13 | TRBV7-9 | . | . | TGTGCCAGCAGCTTACCCCCCCTCTACGAGCAGTACTTC | CASSLPPLYEQYF
TRBJ2-3 | 15 | TRBV7-9 | . | . | TGTGCCAGCAGCGGCCAAGCACAAAGCACAGATACGCAGTATTTT | CASSGQAQSTDTQYF
TRBJ1-6 | 15 | TRBV30 | . | many | TGTGCCTGGAAGTCACAGAGCTCCTATAATTCACCCCTCCACTTT | CAWKSQSSYNSPLHF
TRBJ1-4 | 11 | TRBV29-1 | . | . | TGCAGCGTTTCACAGGGATTGAAACTGTTTTTT | CSVSQGLKLFF
TRBJ2-3 | 14 | TRBV11-2 | TRBD2 | many | TGTGCCAGCAGCTCAGGACTAGCTCCGGATACGCAGTATTTT | CASSSGLAPDTQYF
TRBJ2-6 | 16 | TRBV2 | . | . | TGTGCCAGCAGTGAAACCCGGGGTTTGGGGGCCAACGTCCTGACTTTC | CASSETRGLGANVLTF
TRBJ2-1 | 16 | TRBV28 | TRBD2 | many | TGTGCCAGCAGCCCCCCCGGACTAGCGGGAGGGGATGAGCAGTTCTTC | CASSPPGLAGGDEQFF
TRBJ2-1 | 15 | TRBV28 | TRBD1 | many | TGTGCCAGCAGCCCTCCGGGACAGGGTGGCAATGAGCAGTTCTTC | CASSPPGQGGNEQFF
TRBJ2-3 | 15 | TRBV6-2/TRBV6-3 | . | few | TGTGCCAGCAGTTTCTCACGGTTCCCAACAGATACGCAGTATTTT | CASSFSRFPTDTQYF
TRBJ1-1 | 12 | TRBV30 | . | many | TGTGCCTGGAGTGGGGGAAACACTGAAGCTTTCTTT | CAWSGGNTEAFF
TRBJ1-2 | 15 | TRBV28 | . | many | TGTGCCAGCAGTCTACCTCGAGACAGTTCCTATGGCTACACCTTC | CASSLPRDSSYGYTF
TRBJ2-1 | 15 | TRBV19 | TRBD2 | . | TGTGCCAGTAGTCCGAACCCTTGGACTAGCGATGAGCAGTTCTTC | CASSPNPWTSDEQFF
TRBJ2-1 | 16 | TRBV5-4 | TRBD2 | . | TGTGCCAGCAGTCTTCAACTAGCGGGAAGGCGGAATGAGCAGTTCTTC | CASSLQLAGRRNEQFF
TRBJ1-1 | 15 | TRBV19 | TRBD1 | many | TGTGCCAGTAATGGTTGGGACAGAGGTAACACTGAAGCTTTCTTT | CASNGWDRGNTEAFF
TRBJ2-7 | 13 | TRBV20-1 | TRBD2 | . | TGCAGTGCCCCGGGACTAGCGGGAGACGAGCAGTACTTC | CSAPGLAGDEQYF
TRBJ2-7 | 17 | TRBV2 | TRBD2 | . | TGTGCCAGCAGGGGACTAGCGGGACAATCCGCCTCCTACGAGCAGTACTTC | CASRGLAGQSASYEQYF
TRBJ2-2 | 13 | TRBV28 | . | few | TGTGCCAGCAGTTTTCTTTTCCCCGGGGAGCTGTTTTTT | CASSFLFPGELFF
TRBJ1-1 | 11 | TRBV28 | . | many | TGTGCCAGCAGTTTGGGCCCTGAAGCTTTCTTT | CASSLGPEAFF